The 28 T cell receptor beta chains below were found in one sample sequenced in a study of T cells after yellow fever vaccination. TCRdb reprocessed the 5' RACE reads via MiXCR and lists one record per CDR3 protein. The sample consists of some 320,000 distinct CDR3 sequences, roughly 10% of them appearing once. The specimen was CD4+ T cells sorted from PBMCs, collected 45 days after the yellow fever booster vaccination. Receptors were obtained from a man younger than 35 who received the YFV17D yellow fever vaccine.

In DNA, the CDR3 is TGTGCCACCAGTGACCGGAACTATGGCTACACCTTC. Amino acids: CATSDRNYGYTF. The gene calls are TRBV24-1 and TRBJ1-2; unclear D gene. The germline V gene encodes CDR1 KGHDR and CDR2 SFDVKD. V was clipped by 4 bases and J by 2 bases, with 4 bases between them. The CDR3 contains 12 residues.

This clonotype appeared many times. CDR3 sequence reads: CASSIRVNTEAFF. The CDR3 nucleotides read TGCGCCAGCAGCATTAGGGTGAACACTGAAGCTTTCTTT. V gene TRBV5-1 combines with J gene TRBJ1-1; no firm D call. CDR1 is SGHRS and CDR2 is YFSETQ in the germline V gene. The CDR3 has 13 amino acids. The V end lost 4 bases, the J end lost 0 bases, and 7 bases lay between the germline ends.

The V gene is TRBV5-1, the J gene TRBJ2-7, with D hard to call. The germline V gene has CDR1 SGHRS and CDR2 YFSETQ. The CDR3 covers 14 residues. The V gene lost 0 bases and the J gene lost 3 bases, with 10 bases spanning the gap. The CDR3 DNA follows: TGCGCCAGCAGCTTGGCCGGCGGAGTCTACGAGCAGTACGTC. Protein: CASSLAGGVYEQYV.

This clonotype showed up many times. The genes are TRBV9 and TRBJ2-3; 7 bases agree with TRBD1. The CDR3 is 16 amino acids. The J segment lost 3 bases and the V segment lost 1 base, leaving 8 bases of the junction unmatched. The germline gives CDR1 SGDLS, CDR2 YYNGEE. The CDR3 region has the DNA TGTGCCAGCAGCGTACCTAGGGACAGCAAGACAGATACGCAGTATTTT. It is translated as CASSVPRDSKTDTQYF.

V is TRBV3-1 and J is TRBJ2-3; 7 bases map to TRBD2. After removal of 4 bases from V and 2 bases from J, the junction contained 6 bases not matched to a gene. Germline lookup yields CDR1 LGHDT and CDR2 YNNKEL (reference sequence). The CDR3 consists of 15 residues. The DNA for the CDR3 is TGTGCCAGCAGCCCCACAGCGGGGAACACAGATACGCAGTATTTT. Translated, it gives CASSPTAGNTDTQYF.

The table lists this clonotype with a few counts. V is TRBV7-9 and J is TRBJ2-1, with D perhaps TRBD1 (6 bases). Trimming removed 6 bases at V and 7 bases at J, with 10 bases between. The CDR3 loop spans 12 amino acids. Germline CDR1 SEHNR, CDR2 FQNEAQ (reference sequence). The CDR3 nucleotides are TGTGCCAGCAGAATACAGGGTAATGAGCAGTTCTTC. Its protein product is CASRIQGNEQFF.

This clonotype was recorded at least ten times. J is TRBJ2-1 and V is TRBV7-2, with TRBD2 as a possible D gene (5 bases). This CDR3 contains 16 residues. V lost 3 bases, J lost 8 bases, and 20 bases lay in between. The germline CDR1 and CDR2 sequences are SGHTA and FQGNSA. CDR3 bases: TGTGCCAGCAGCTTGGGAGCACTAGTTGTTGGTGATGAGCAGTTCTTC. Amino acids: CASSLGALVVGDEQFF.

This chain connects TRBV6-2 or TRBV6-3 to TRBJ2-7, with D possibly being TRBD2 (5 bases). CDR1 and CDR2 from the germline V gene are MNHEY and SVGEGT. V was shortened by 4 bases and J by 3 bases, with 10 bases between the two germline ends. The CDR3 is 13 residues long. CDR3 sequence: CASSSLGVYEQYV. CDR3 coding DNA: TGTGCCAGCAGTTCCCTCGGGGTCTACGAGCAGTACGTC.

This clonotype was observed a few times. The CDR3 region is CSARRDLYEQYF. CDR3 nucleotides: TGCAGTGCTAGAAGGGACCTCTACGAGCAGTACTTC. V is TRBV20-1 and J is TRBJ2-7, with D tentatively TRBD1 or TRBD2 (5 bases each). Germline V gene lookup returns CDR1 DFQATT and CDR2 SNEGSKA (reference sequence). V shed 2 bases and J shed 3 bases, with 8 bases lying between them. This CDR3 has 12 residues.

This clonotype was counted a single time. The chain joins TRBV15 to TRBJ1-4, with D possibly being TRBD1 (5 bases). CDR1 LNHNV and CDR2 YYDKDF come from the germline V gene (reference sequence). CDR3 size: 16 residues. Trimming cost V 5 bases and J 5 bases, with 18 bases left between them. The CDR3 DNA reads as TGTGCCACCAGCGTCACCCCGGGACTGAGAAATGAAAAACTGTTTTTT. Protein sequence: CATSVTPGLRNEKLFF.

This clonotype was seen many times. The gene calls are TRBV4-2 and TRBJ1-4, with no clear D. The germline V gene encodes CDR1 LGHNA and CDR2 YNFKEQ. The CDR3 loop spans 12 amino acids. The germline V and J ends were trimmed by 2 bases and 8 bases, with 6 bases remaining between them. The CDR3 is CASSQNTEKLFF. The CDR3, as DNA: TGTGCCAGCAGCCAAAACACGGAAAAACTGTTTTTT.

The CDR3 loop reads CASSRWETAKNIQYF. The CDR3 DNA is TGTGCCAGCAGCCGCTGGGAGACGGCCAAAAACATTCAGTACTTC. The chain recombines TRBV28 with TRBJ2-4; perhaps TRBD2 as D (5 bases). Germline-derived CDR1 and CDR2 are MDHEN and SYDVKM. Trimming removed 6 bases from V and 1 base from J, with 13 bases in between. This CDR3 is built from 15 residues.

This clonotype showed up just a few times. The chain is built from TRBV29-1 and TRBJ1-1, with D possibly TRBD1 on 6 matching bases. CDR1 is SQVTM and CDR2 is ANQGSEA in the germline V gene. The CDR3 runs to 14 residues. Trimming cost V 7 bases and J 1 base, with 16 bases left between them. The CDR3 sequence is CSAIGGQPNTEAFF. As DNA, the CDR3 is TGCAGCGCAATAGGGGGACAACCGAACACTGAAGCTTTCTTT. Filled out from reference TRBV29-1 and TRBJ1-1, the complete variable domain reads SAVISQKPSRDICQRGTSLTIQCQVDSQVTMMFWYRQQPGQSLTLIATANQGSEATYESGFVIDKFPISRPNLTFSTLTVSNMSPEDSSIYLCSAIGGQPNTEAFFGQGTRLTVV.

This clonotype was recorded many times. The J gene is TRBJ1-5, the V gene TRBV29-1, with unresolved D. The CDR3 runs 14 residues. The germline V and J ends were trimmed by 4 bases and 2 bases, with 12 bases remaining between them. CDR1 is SQVTM and CDR2 is ANQGSEA in the germline V gene. The CDR3 bases are TGCAGCGTTGCCGGGGAAAGGGGCAATCAGCCCCAGCATTTT. Translation: CSVAGERGNQPQHF.

The rearrangement joins TRBV6-5 to TRBJ2-3; no firm D call. V was pared by 5 bases and J by 8 bases, with 8 bases between. The CDR3 is 11 residues long. CDR1 MNHEY and CDR2 SVGAGI come from the germline V gene. The CDR3 region is CASSNIGTQYF. The DNA for the CDR3 is TGTGCCAGCAGTAACATCGGTACGCAGTATTTT.

Here the CDR3 reads CASSPNGQGAADTQYF. The CDR3 coding sequence is TGTGCCAGCTCACCAAACGGACAGGGGGCAGCAGATACGCAGTATTTT. The chain couples TRBV18 to TRBJ2-3, with 11 bases fitting TRBD1. This CDR3 is 16 amino acids long. V shed 2 bases and J 4 bases; nucleotides not matched to a gene: 5. Germline CDR1 and CDR2: KGHSH and LQKENI.

This clonotype was detected a few times. The chain couples TRBV11-2 to TRBJ1-1; D is unclear. This CDR3 comprises 15 residues. The V end lost 2 bases, the J end lost 4 bases, and 14 bases lay between the germline ends. Germline CDR1 is SGHAT and CDR2 is FQNNGV. The CDR3 here is CASSLIRGSSTEAFF. The CDR3 nucleotides are TGTGCCAGCAGCTTAATTAGAGGGTCCAGCACTGAAGCTTTCTTT.

The chain employs TRBV2 and TRBJ2-1; 15 nucleotides agree with TRBD2. Germline V gene data show CDR1 as SNHLY and CDR2 as FYNNEI. The CDR3 sequence is 16 residues long. The V gene end was trimmed by 7 bases and the J gene end by 3 bases; junction bases not matched to a gene: 4. CDR3 residues: CASTRTSGGGYNEQFF. The DNA for the CDR3 is TGTGCCAGCACCCGGACTAGCGGGGGGGGCTACAATGAGCAGTTCTTC.

CDR3 loop: CASSIAGLAFTDTQYF. The CDR3 DNA follows: TGTGCCAGTAGTATAGCAGGATTAGCCTTCACAGATACGCAGTATTTT. The J gene is TRBJ2-3, the V gene TRBV19; D remains unclear. The V end lost 1 base, the J end lost 2 bases, and 13 bases lay between the germline ends. Germline V lookup: CDR1 LNHDA, CDR2 SQIVND (reference sequence). CDR3 length: 16 amino acids.

This clonotype appeared a few times. The rearrangement uses TRBV12-3 or TRBV12-4 and TRBJ2-7; 7 positions match TRBD2. This CDR3 is 15 amino acids long. V was clipped by 3 bases and J by 1 base; unmatched bases: 6. The CDR3 sequence: CASSFRGEASYEQYF. CDR3 nucleotide sequence: TGTGCCAGCAGTTTCCGGGGGGAGGCATCCTACGAGCAGTACTTC.

This chain links TRBV6-4 with TRBJ2-1, with 13 nucleotides matching TRBD2. J gave up 9 bases and V 6 bases, and 8 bases lay outside the gene matches. The CDR3 is 15 amino acids. The V gene's germline CDR1 is MRHNA and CDR2 SNTAGT. CDR3 bases: TGTGCCAGCAGAACTAGCGGGGGGGCCTGGTCTGAGCAGTTCTTC. Translated, it gives CASRTSGGAWSEQFF.

V and J are TRBV20-1 and TRBJ1-5; D unresolved. Per germline, CDR1 DFQATT and CDR2 SNEGSKA (reference sequence). The CDR3 totals 15 residues. The V and J ends lost 6 bases and 0 bases respectively, with 15 bases between them. The CDR3 reads CSARSSVFSNQPQHF. The DNA for the CDR3 is TGCAGTGCCCGCTCGTCCGTTTTTAGCAATCAGCCCCAGCATTTT.

The V and J genes are TRBV5-1 and TRBJ2-6; D is unresolved. The germline V gene encodes CDR1 SGHRS and CDR2 YFSETQ. The CDR3 consists of 15 residues. Trimming pared 0 bases from V and 1 base from J, leaving 5 bases between. CDR3 nucleotides: TGCGCCAGCAGCTTGGTGGAATCTGGGGCCAACGTCCTGACTTTC. Translation: CASSLVESGANVLTF.

CDR3: CASSGGASNEQYV. The CDR3, as DNA: TGCGCCAGCAGCGGGGGGGCTAGCAACGAGCAGTACGTC. The V and J genes are TRBV10-2 and TRBJ2-7, with 8 positions matching TRBD2. Germline CDR1 WSHSY, CDR2 SAAADI. Losses at the gene ends were 6 bases for V and 5 bases for J; bases not matched to a gene: 6. The CDR3 is 13 amino acids.

This clonotype was counted a single time. The chain has TRBV7-3 and TRBJ2-3; 9 positions match TRBD2. This CDR3 is built from 13 residues. V lost 4 bases, J lost 8 bases, and 4 bases stayed unmatched. Germline V gives CDR1 SGHTA, CDR2 FQGTGA. As DNA, the CDR3 is TGTGCCAGCAGCTGGCGGGGGGGCCCTACGCAGTATTTT. Its protein is CASSWRGGPTQYF.

The chain is built from TRBV30 and TRBJ2-7, with D maybe TRBD1 (6 bases). Germline V gene sequence: CDR1 GTSNPN, CDR2 SVGIG (reference sequence). This CDR3 is 12 amino acids long. V lost 5 bases and J 4 bases, leaving 12 bases between the germline ends. Here the CDR3 DNA reads TGTGCCTGGGGCCGGGACACTTACGAGCAGTACTTC. This codes for CAWGRDTYEQYF.

There are many counts of this clonotype. The chain links TRBV2 to TRBJ2-7; D uncertain. This CDR3 comprises 13 residues. Germline V CDR1 and CDR2: SNHLY, FYNNEI. Trimming cost V 4 bases and J 2 bases, with 9 bases left between them. The CDR3 DNA sequence: TGTGCCAGCAGTGGCAATGCCGCCTACGAGCAGTACTTC. Protein sequence: CASSGNAAYEQYF.

A few counts support this clonotype. The CDR3 nucleotides read TGCGCCAGCAAGAGCGGGGGCCGTACAGATACGCAGTATTTT. Its protein product is CASKSGGRTDTQYF. The chain combines TRBV5-1 with TRBJ2-3; 8 bases map to TRBD2. This CDR3 has 14 residues. Trimming at V came to 6 bases and at J to 3 bases, leaving 6 bases not matched to a gene. Germline loops: CDR1 SGHRS, CDR2 YFSETQ.